This TCR beta chain was retrieved from a study of T cells in Graves' hyperthyroidism and ophthalmopathy. The CDR3 is 15 residues long. Germline V lookup: CDR1 SEHNR, CDR2 FQNEAQ (reference sequence). V was clipped by 0 bases and J by 3 bases, with 12 bases between them. The TCR beta CDR3 regions underwent amplification using RNA transcripts as the source. The TCR CDR3 first-round RT-PCR relied on the HTBI primer set. MiXCR, applied by TCRdb to the multiplex PCR reads, yields one record per CDR3 protein. Of around 800,000 distinct CDR3 sequences listed, roughly 37% are singletons. It was uncontrolled infection, other autoimmune disease, pregnancy or lactation that excluded patients.

The clonotype originates from a man younger than 35 with Graves' hyperthyroidism. The chain joins TRBV7-9 to TRBJ2-7, with a weak D call TRBD2 (6 bases). The specimen sequenced was blood. Here the CDR3 reads CASSLAAGPYYEQYF. The DNA of the CDR3 is TGTGCCAGCAGCTTAGCGGCGGGACCCTACTACGAGCAGTACTTC. Based on the CDR3 plus reference TRBV7-9 and TRBJ2-7, the full variable domain is DTGVSQNPRHKITKRGQNVTFRCDPISEHNRLYWYRQTLGQGPEFLTYFQNEAQLEKSRLLSDRFSAERPKGSFSTLEIQRTEQGDSAMYLCASSLAAGPYYEQYFGPGTRLTVT.